This T cell receptor beta chain was found in a study of T cells in Graves' hyperthyroidism and ophthalmopathy. Only a few counts were recorded for this clonotype. Antigen: not known. This CDR3 has 16 residues. Germline V gene sequence: CDR1 KGHSH, CDR2 LQKENI. The ends were cut back, 2 bases at V and 0 bases at J, with 10 bases in the middle. Findings and caveats of the study: Ophthalmopathy got predicted by the model a median about 6.5 months before its onset.

RNA transcripts gave rise to amplified TCR beta CDR3 regions. With the HTBI primer set, the TCR CDR3 went through a first round of RT-PCR. Each CDR3 protein gets one entry after TCRdb re-called the multiplex PCR reads with MiXCR. The sample contains approximately 710,000 distinct CDR3 sequences, roughly a sixth of which appear only once. The authors deemed Graves' hyperthyroidism stable absent ophthalmopathy progression within 18 months. Disease duration under 2 months; hyperthyroidism patients were aged 18 to 65. Out of roughly 9.1 ml of fresh peripheral blood came the PBMCs. Sequencing input: blood. The sequence derives from a man between 50 and 59 years old with Graves' hyperthyroidism. The chain uses TRBV18 and TRBJ2-2; D call uncertain. The CDR3 DNA follows: TGTGCCAGCTCACCAGGAGTCCTTGCGAACACCGGGGAGCTGTTTTTT. Translating it yields CASSPGVLANTGELFF.